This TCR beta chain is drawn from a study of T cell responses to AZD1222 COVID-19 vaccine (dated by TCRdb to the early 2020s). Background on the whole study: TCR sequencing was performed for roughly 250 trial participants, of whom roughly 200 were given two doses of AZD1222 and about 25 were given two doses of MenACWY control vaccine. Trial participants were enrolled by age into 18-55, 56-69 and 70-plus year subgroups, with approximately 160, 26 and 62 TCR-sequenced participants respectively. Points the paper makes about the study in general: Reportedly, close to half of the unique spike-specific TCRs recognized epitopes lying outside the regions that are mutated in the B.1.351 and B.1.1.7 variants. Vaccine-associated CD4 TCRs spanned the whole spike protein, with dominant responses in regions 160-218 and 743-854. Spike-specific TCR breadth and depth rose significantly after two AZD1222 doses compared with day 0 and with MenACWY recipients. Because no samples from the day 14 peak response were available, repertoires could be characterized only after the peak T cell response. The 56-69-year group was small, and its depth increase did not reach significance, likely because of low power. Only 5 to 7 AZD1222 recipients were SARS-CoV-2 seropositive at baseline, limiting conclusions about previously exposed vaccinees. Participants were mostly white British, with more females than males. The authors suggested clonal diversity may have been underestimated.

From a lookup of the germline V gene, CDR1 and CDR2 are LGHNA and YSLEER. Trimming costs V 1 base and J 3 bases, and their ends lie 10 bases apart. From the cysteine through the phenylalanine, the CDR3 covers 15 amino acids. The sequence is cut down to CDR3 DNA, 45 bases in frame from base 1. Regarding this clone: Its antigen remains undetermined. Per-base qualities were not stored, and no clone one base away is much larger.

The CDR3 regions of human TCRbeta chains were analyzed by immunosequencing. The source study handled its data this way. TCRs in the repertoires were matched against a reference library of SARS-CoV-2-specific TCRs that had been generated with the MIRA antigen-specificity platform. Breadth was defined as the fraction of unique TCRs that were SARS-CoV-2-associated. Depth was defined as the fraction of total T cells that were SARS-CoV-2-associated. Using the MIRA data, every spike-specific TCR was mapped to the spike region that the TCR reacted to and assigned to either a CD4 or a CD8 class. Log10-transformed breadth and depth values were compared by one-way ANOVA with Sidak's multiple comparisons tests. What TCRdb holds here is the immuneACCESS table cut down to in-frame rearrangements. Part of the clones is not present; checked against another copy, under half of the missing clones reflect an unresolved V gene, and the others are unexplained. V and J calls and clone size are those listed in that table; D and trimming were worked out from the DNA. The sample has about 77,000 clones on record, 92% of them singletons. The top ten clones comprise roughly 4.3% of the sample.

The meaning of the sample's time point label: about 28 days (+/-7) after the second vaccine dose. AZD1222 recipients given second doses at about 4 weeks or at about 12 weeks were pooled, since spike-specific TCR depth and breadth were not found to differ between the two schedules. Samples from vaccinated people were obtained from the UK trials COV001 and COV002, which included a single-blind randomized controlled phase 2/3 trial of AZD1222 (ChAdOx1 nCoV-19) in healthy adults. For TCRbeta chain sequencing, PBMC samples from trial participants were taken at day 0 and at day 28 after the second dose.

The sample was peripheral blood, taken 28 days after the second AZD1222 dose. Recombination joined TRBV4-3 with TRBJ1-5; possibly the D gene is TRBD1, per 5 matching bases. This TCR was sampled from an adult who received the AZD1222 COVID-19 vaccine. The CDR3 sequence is CASSQGGGANQPQHF. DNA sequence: TGCGCCAGCAGCCAAGGAGGAGGGGCCAATCAGCCCCAGCATTTT.